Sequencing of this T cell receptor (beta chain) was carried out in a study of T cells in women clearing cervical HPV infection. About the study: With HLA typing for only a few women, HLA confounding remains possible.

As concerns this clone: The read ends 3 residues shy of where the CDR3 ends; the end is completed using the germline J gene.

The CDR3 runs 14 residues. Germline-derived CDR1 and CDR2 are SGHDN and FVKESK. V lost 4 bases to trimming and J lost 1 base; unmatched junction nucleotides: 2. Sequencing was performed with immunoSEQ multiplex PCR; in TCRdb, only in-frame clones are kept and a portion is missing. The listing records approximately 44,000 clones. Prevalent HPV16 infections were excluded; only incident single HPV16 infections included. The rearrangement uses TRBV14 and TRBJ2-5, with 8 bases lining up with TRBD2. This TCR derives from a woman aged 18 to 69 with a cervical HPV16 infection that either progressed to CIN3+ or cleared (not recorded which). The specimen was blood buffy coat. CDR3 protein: CASSPLAVQETQYF. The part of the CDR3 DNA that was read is TGTGCCAGCAGCCCACTAGCGGTCCAAGAGACC. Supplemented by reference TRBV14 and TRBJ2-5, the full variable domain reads EAGVTQFPSHSVIEKGQTVTLRCDPISGHDNLYWYRRVMGKEIKFLLHFVKESKQDESGMPNNRFLAERTGGTYSTLKVQPAELEDSGVYFCASSPLAVQETQYFGPGTRLLVL.